This T cell receptor (beta chain) was retrieved from a study of identical twins (dated by TCRdb to about 2016). Some background on the complete study: To test whether fetal clonotypes persist, this study deep-sequenced TCR alpha and beta repertoires from monozygotic twins, from unrelated adults of various ages, and from cord blood. Replicate twin experiments were performed at different times using different library preparation protocols to rule out contamination.

The CDR3 contains 15 residues, cysteine and phenylalanine counted. The CDR3 DNA has 45 bases and is translated from base 1. CDR1 and CDR2, per the germline V gene, are SNHLY and FYNNEI. Here V drops 5 bases and J drops 5 bases, and the junction holds 6 bases not matched to any gene. The receptor library was made with 5' RACE. Sequencing used an Illumina HiSeq 2000. Template switching added a universal primer binding site, and the final cDNA carried a unique molecular identifier that allowed TCR cDNA molecules to be counted accurately. First-strand cDNA for TCR alpha and beta chains was synthesized from specific primers in the conserved constant-segment region. Each cDNA library was double barcoded, with a SMART-Mk sample barcode plus Illumina barcodes, to control for contamination. TruSeq adapter sequences along with Illumina sample barcodes were introduced in two successive PCR steps. The Illumina HiSeq platform was used with custom primers to sequence TCR alpha and beta cDNA libraries. As for how the authors treated the data: MiGEC was used to process raw reads and extract unique molecular identifiers, and MiXCR was used to find CDR3 positions. For each individual, recombination models were inferred using an EM algorithm with the repgenHMM and IGoR tools. The tcR package in R was used for shared clonotype analysis, with sharing normalized by the product of cloneset sizes. To study raw recombination free of thymic and clonal selection effects, out-of-frame nonproductive sequences were analyzed. TCRdb ran its own pipeline on the public reads, namely fastp trimming at Q25 and MiXCR clone calling, and kept in-frame beta chains. Duplicate CDR3 protein sequences are folded into a single record with the most common DNA and genes. TCRdb assigned the V and J calls; the authors' analysis was not used. The sample contains some 1,700,000 distinct CDR3 sequences, less than 35% of them found a single time. The top ten constitute 0.25% to 0.3% of the sample.

This clonotype turned up a few times. It has no known antigen specificity. Per-base qualities were not stored, and no clone one base away is much larger. What the work shows at the level of the full study, not this receptor alone: Abundant cord blood beta clonotypes carried fewer insertions; young adult naive repertoires showed a weaker similar trend, while memory repertoires showed none. Because the same donors could not be followed over many years, the conclusions relied on cross-sectional statistical analysis. Compared with coincidental sharing between unrelated individuals, out-of-frame TCR alpha sequences shared between twins showed an excess of sequences with low generation probability. Out-of-frame TCR alpha sharing in monozygotic twins was systematically underestimated by recombination models, whereas sharing between unrelated individuals was in agreement with the recombination models. Zero-insertion analyses could be partly confounded by invariant T cells such as MAIT and iNKT, although diverse VJ usage argued against such confounding for most clonotypes. In beta out-of-frame sequences, excess twin sharing was weaker, because having fewer shared sequences lowered the signal-to-noise ratio.

Every donor in the study was a healthy Caucasian. The sequence was collected from a newborn girl in good health. The sequenced sample was cord blood. The rearrangement combines TRBV2 with TRBJ1-6, with 7 middle bases fitting TRBD1. Read as DNA, the sequence is TGTGCCAGCAGTTATGACAGGGACCATAATTCACCCCTCCACTTT. Translated, it reads CASSYDRDHNSPLHF.